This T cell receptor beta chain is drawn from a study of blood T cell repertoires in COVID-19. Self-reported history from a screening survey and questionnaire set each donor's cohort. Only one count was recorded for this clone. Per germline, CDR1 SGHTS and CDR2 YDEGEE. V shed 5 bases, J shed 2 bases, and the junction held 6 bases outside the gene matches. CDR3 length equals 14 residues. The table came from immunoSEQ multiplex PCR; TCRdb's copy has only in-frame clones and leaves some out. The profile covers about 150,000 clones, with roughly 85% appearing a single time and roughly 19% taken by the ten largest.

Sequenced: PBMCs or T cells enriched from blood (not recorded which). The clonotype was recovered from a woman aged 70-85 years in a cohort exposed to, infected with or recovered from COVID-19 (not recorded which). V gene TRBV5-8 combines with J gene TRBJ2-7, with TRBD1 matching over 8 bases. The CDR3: CASRETGDTYEQYF. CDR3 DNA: TGTGCCAGCAGGGAGACAGGGGATACCTACGAGCAGTACTTC.